What follows is one TCR beta chain and its context. Libraries were prepared by immunoSEQ multiplex PCR; TCRdb keeps only in-frame clonotypes and omits some of them. The sample holds 90,000 to 150,000 clones, about 79% seen once. Looked up from germline, CDR1 is MNHEY and CDR2 is SVGAGI. The V end was cut by 4 bases, the J end by 7 bases, with 17 bases between. The CDR3 length is 16 residues. This record comes from a study of blood T cell repertoires in COVID-19. Background on the study: T cells, B-cell-depleted T cells, or PBMCs provided the cDNA or gDNA that served as material.

This TCR was recovered from a woman older than 75 with acute or convalescent COVID-19. The chain employs TRBV6-5 and TRBJ1-6, with a tentative D call TRBD1 (6 bases). The sample comprised peripheral blood. The CDR3 protein is CASSSGQRILNSPLHF. CDR3 DNA sequence: TGTGCCAGCAGTTCCGGACAGAGGATTTTAAATTCACCCCTCCACTTT.